This T cell receptor beta chain was captured by sequencing in a study of blood T cell repertoires in COVID-19. As for the study in general: From the United States, Italy and Spain came samples of acute and convalescent COVID-19.

Per the study methods: Researchers report that nucleated cell counts were estimated from reference gene primer amplification. The assay was immunoSEQ multiplex PCR, and TCRdb's table has in-frame clones only and misses some. V and J calls and clone size are those listed in that table; D and trimming were worked out from the DNA. The sample has approximately 240,000 clones, approximately 90% seen once; the top ten hold about 6%. Assignments of participants to cohorts depended upon their own reported clinical history. The sequenced sample was PBMCs or T cells enriched from blood (not recorded which). This clonotype was obtained from a woman aged 30 to 39 with acute COVID-19.

The DNA of the CDR3 is TGTGCCAGCAGCTTATCTCCTTCTAATTCACCCCTCCACTTT. This encodes CASSLSPSNSPLHF. V usage is TRBV7-6 and J usage is TRBJ1-6; D uncertain. In germline, CDR1 is SGHVS, CDR2 FNYEAQ. The CDR3 runs 14 residues. V was trimmed by 2 bases and J by 6 bases, leaving 8 bases between them.